This record looks at one T cell receptor beta chain sequence and its context. One junction end does not reproduce the germline sequence, and a read error may be involved. Multiplex PCR with BIOMED2 TRB-A/B primer pools amplified TRB rearrangements. One entry per CDR3 protein, called by TCRdb with MiXCR from the multiplex PCR reads. The repertoire includes 24,000 or so distinct CDR3 sequences, around a third of them detected once, and 1.5% to 2% sits in the top ten. This entry is derived from a study of T and B cells in COVID-19 patients. This CDR3 is built from 16 residues. Germline V lookup: CDR1 SGHRS, CDR2 YFSETQ. Each TRB amplification used about 250-550 ng of genomic DNA from blood.

This receptor was identified in a human donor who had recovered from COVID-19. The V and J genes are TRBV5-1 and TRBJ2-1; weak D call: TRBD1 (5 bases). Sample: blood. CDR3 amino acids: CARSLDPPGRAHEQFF. CDR3 nucleotide sequence: TGTGCCAGAAGCTTAGACCCCCCTGGCAGGGCCCATGAGCAGTTCTTC.